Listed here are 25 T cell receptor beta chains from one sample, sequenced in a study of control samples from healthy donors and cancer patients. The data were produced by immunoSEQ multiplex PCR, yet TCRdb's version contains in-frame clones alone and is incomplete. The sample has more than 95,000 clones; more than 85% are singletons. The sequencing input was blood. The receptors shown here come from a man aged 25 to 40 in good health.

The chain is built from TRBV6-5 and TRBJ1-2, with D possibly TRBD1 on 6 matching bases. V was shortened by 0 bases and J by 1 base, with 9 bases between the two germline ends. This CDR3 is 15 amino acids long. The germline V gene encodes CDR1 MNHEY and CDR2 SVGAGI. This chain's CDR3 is CASSYSPGVNYGYTF. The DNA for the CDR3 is TGTGCCAGCAGTTACTCGCCAGGGGTTAACTATGGCTACACCTTC.

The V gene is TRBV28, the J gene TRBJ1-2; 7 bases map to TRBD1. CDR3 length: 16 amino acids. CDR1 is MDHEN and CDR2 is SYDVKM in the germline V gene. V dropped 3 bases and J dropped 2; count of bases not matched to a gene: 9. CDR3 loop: CASSFPPTGINYGYTF. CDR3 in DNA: TGTGCCAGCAGTTTCCCCCCGACAGGGATAAACTATGGCTACACCTTC.

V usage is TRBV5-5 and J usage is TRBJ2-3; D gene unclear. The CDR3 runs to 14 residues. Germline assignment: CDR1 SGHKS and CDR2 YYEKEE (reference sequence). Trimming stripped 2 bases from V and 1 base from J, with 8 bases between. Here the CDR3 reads CASSFLGGTDTQYF. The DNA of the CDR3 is TGTGCCAGCAGCTTCTTAGGAGGCACAGATACGCAGTATTTT.

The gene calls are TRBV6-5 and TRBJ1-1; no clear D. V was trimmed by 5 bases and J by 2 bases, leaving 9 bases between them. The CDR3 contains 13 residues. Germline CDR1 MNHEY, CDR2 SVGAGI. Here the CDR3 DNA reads TGTGCCAGCAGTCTCCGGCCAAACACTGAAGCTTTCTTT. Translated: CASSLRPNTEAFF.

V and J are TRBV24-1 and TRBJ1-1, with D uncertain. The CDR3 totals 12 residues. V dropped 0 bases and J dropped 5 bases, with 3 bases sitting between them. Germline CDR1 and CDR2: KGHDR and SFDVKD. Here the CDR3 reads CATSDLGTEAFF. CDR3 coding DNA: TGTGCCACCAGTGATTTGGGGACTGAAGCTTTCTTT.

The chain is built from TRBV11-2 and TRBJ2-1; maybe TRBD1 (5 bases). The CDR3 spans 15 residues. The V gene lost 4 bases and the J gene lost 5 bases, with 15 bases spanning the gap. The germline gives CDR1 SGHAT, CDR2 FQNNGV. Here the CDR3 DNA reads TGTGCCAGCAGCTCATTAAAGGGGCGGAACAATGAGCAGTTCTTC. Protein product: CASSSLKGRNNEQFF. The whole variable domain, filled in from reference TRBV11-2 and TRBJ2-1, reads EAGVAQSPRYKIIEKRQSVAFWCNPISGHATLYWYQQILGQGPKLLIQFQNNGVVDDSQLPKDRFSAERLKGVDSTLKIQPAKLEDSAVYLCASSSLKGRNNEQFFGPGTRLTVL.

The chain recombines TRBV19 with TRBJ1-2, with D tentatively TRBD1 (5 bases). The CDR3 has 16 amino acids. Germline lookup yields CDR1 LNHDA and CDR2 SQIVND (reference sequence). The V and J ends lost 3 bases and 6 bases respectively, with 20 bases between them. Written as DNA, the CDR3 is TGTGCCAGTAGTATCCGTCACCGGGGGACGGTTAATGGCTACACCTTC. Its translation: CASSIRHRGTVNGYTF.

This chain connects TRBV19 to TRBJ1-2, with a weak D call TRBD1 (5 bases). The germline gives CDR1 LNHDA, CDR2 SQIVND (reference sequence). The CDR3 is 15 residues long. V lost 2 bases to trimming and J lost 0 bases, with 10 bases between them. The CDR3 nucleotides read TGTGCCAGTAGTATACGGGGGGTTCCTAACTATGGCTACACCTTC. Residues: CASSIRGVPNYGYTF. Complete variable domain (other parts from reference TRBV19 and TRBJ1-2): DGGITQSPKYLFRKEGQNVTLSCEQNLNHDAMYWYRQDPGQGLRLIYYSQIVNDFQKGDIAEGYSVSREKKESFPLTVTSAQKNPTAFYLCASSIRGVPNYGYTFGSGTRLTVV.

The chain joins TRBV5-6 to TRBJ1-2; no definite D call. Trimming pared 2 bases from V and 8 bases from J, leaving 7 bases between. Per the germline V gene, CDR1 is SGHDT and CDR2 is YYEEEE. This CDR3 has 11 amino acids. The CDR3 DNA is TGTGCCAGCAGCTTTATGGAAGGCTACACCTTC. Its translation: CASSFMEGYTF.

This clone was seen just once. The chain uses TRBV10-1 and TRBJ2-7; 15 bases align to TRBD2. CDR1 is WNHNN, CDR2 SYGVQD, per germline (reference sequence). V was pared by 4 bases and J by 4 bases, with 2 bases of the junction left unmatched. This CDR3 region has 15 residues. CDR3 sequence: CASSGTSGGEYEQYF. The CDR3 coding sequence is TGCGCCAGCAGTGGGACTAGCGGGGGGGAATACGAGCAGTACTTC.

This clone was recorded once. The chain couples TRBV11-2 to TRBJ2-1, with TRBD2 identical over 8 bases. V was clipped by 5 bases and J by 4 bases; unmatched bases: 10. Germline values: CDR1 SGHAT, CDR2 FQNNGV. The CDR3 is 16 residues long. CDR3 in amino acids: CASSRTGGTIYNEQFF. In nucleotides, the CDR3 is TGTGCCAGCAGCCGCACGGGAGGGACTATATACAATGAGCAGTTCTTC. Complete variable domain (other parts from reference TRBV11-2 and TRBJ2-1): EAGVAQSPRYKIIEKRQSVAFWCNPISGHATLYWYQQILGQGPKLLIQFQNNGVVDDSQLPKDRFSAERLKGVDSTLKIQPAKLEDSAVYLCASSRTGGTIYNEQFFGPGTRLTVL.

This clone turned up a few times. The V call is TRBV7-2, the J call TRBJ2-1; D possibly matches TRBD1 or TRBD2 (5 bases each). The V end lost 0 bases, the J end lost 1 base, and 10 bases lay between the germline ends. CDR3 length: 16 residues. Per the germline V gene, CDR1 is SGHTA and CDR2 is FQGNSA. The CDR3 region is CASSLAMWGSYNEQFF. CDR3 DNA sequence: TGTGCCAGCAGCTTAGCGATGTGGGGGTCCTACAATGAGCAGTTCTTC. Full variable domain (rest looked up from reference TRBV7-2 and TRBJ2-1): GAGVSQSPSNKVTEKGKDVELRCDPISGHTALYWYRQSLGQGLEFLIYFQGNSAPDKSGLPSDRFSAERTGGSVSTLTIQRTQQEDSAVYLCASSLAMWGSYNEQFFGPGTRLTVL.

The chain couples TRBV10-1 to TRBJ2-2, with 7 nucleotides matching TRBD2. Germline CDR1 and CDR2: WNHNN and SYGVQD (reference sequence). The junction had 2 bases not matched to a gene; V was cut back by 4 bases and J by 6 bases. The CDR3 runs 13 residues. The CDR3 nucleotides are TGCGCCAGCAGTGCCAGCGGGGCCGGGGAGCTGTTTTTT. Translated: CASSASGAGELFF.

CDR3 amino acids: CASSSSGSPTDTQYF. The CDR3 coding sequence is TGTGCCAGCAGCTCTAGCGGGAGCCCTACAGATACGCAGTATTTT. This chain links TRBV11-3 with TRBJ2-3; 10 nucleotides line up with TRBD2. V gave up 4 bases and J gave up 3 bases; unmatched junction bases: 4. The CDR3 covers 15 residues. Germline CDR1 and CDR2: SGHNT and YENEEA.

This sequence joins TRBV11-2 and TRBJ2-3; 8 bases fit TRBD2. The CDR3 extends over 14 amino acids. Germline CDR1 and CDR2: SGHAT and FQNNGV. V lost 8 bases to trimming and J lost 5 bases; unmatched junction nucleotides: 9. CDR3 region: CASLGGGLRDTQYF. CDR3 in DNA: TGTGCCAGCCTGGGCGGGGGGCTTCGAGATACGCAGTATTTT.

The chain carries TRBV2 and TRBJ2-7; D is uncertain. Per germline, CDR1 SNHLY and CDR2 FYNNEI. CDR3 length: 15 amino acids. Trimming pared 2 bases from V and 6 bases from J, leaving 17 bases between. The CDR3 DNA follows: TGTGCCAGCAGTGAAATGTACAAAGGCATGATCGAGCAGTACGTC. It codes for CASSEMYKGMIEQYV.

CDR3 loop: CASSPAGSETQYF. In nucleotides, the CDR3 is TGTGCCAGCTCACCAGCAGGTTCCGAGACCCAGTACTTC. V gene TRBV18 combines with J gene TRBJ2-5; D is uncertain. This CDR3 has 13 residues. Germline V gives CDR1 KGHSH, CDR2 LQKENI. The V and J ends lost 2 bases and 5 bases respectively, with 9 bases between them.

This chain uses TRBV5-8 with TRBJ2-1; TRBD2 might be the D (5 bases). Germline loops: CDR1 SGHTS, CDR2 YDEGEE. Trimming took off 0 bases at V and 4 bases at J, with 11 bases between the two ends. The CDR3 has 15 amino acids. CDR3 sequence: CASSLEADLYNEQFF. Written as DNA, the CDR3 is TGTGCCAGCAGCTTGGAAGCGGACCTGTACAATGAGCAGTTCTTC.

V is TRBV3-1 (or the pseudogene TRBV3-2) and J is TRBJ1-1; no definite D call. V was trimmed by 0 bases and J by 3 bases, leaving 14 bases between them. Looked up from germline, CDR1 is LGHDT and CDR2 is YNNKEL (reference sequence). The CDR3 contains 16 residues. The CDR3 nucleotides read TGTGCCAGCAGCCAAGATTCAAACCGGAGGGACACTGAAGCTTTCTTT. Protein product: CASSQDSNRRDTEAFF.

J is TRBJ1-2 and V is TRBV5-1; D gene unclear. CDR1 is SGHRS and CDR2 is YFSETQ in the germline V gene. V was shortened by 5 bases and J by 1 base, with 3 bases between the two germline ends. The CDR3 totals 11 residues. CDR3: CASRDNYGYTF. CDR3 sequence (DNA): TGCGCCAGCAGGGATAACTATGGCTACACCTTC.

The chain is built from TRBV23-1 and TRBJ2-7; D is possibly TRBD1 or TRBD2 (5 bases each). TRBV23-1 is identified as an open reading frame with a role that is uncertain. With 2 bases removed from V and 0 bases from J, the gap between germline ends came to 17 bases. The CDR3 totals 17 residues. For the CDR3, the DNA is TGCGCCAGCAGTCAAAGGATTGGGACGGAAAGCTCCTACGAGCAGTACGTC. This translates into CASSQRIGTESSYEQYV.

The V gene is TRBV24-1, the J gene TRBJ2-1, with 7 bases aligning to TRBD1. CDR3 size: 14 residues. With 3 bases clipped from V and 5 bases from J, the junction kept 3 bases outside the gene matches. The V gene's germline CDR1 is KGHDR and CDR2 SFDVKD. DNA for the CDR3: TGTGCCACCAGTGATCCCGGGACAGACAATGAGCAGTTCTTC. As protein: CATSDPGTDNEQFF.

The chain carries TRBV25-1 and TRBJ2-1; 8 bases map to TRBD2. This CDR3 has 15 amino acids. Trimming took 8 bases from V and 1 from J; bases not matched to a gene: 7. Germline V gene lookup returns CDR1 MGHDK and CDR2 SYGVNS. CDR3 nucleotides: TGTGCCAGCCAACCCAGCGGGGGATCCTACAATGAGCAGTTCTTC. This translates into CASQPSGGSYNEQFF.

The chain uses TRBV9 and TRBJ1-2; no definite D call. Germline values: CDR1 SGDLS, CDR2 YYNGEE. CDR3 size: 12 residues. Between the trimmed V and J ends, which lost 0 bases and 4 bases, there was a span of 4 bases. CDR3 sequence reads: CASSVGVYGYTF. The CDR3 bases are TGTGCCAGCAGCGTAGGCGTCTATGGCTACACCTTC. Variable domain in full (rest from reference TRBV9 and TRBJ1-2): DSGVTQTPKHLITATGQRVTLRCSPRSGDLSVYWYQQSLDQGLQFLIQYYNGEERAKGNILERFSAQQFPDLHSELNLSSLELGDSALYFCASSVGVYGYTFGSGTRLTVV.

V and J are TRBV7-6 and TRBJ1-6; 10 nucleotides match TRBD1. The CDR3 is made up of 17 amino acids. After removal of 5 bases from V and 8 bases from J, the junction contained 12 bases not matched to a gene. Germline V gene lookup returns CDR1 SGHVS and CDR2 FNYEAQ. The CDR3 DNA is TGTGCCAGCAGCCGCCTCCCCGGGGACAGGGGTGATTCACCCCTCCACTTT. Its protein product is CASSRLPGDRGDSPLHF.